This TCR beta chain originates from a study of tumor-infiltrating lymphocytes in primary liver carcinoma. About the study: Roughly 3.65 to 7.5 million productive TCRbeta reads came from each sample, comparable across tissue types.

Both RNA and DNA were isolated together from about 20-30 mg of bulk tissue that had not been sorted. CDR1 and CDR2 from the germline V gene are MNHEY and SVGAGI. J lost 5 bases, V lost 9 bases, and 12 bases had no gene match. The CDR3 runs to 14 residues. Total RNA (roughly 530 ng) served as template for TCR beta cDNA synthesis primed by a constant-region primer. Three nested multiplex PCR rounds of slightly modified ARM-PCR generated TCR beta libraries. Amplification in the first two PCR rounds was performed using TRBV1-TRBV30 forward primers and a C-beta reverse primer for around 9 cycles each. From the multiplex PCR reads, TCRdb called clonotypes with MiXCR, one entry per CDR3 protein. Found here are about 120,000 distinct CDR3 sequences, less than 75% of them singletons; the top ten hold more than 8%.

The TCR originated in a woman aged 60-75 years with primary liver carcinoma and hepatitis B virus infection. The sample taken for sequencing was tumor-adjacent normal liver tissue. The chain recombines TRBV6-5 with TRBJ2-7; 8 positions agree with TRBD1. The CDR3 is CASLTGQASNEQYF. In DNA, the CDR3 is TGTGCCAGTCTTACGGGACAGGCTTCGAACGAGCAGTACTTC.